The 13 T cell receptor beta chains presented below share a single source sample, sequenced in a study of identical twins. TCRdb called the 5' RACE reads again in MiXCR, with one record for every CDR3 protein. The table has around 370,000 distinct CDR3 sequences, 9% to 10% seen once. Sequenced: naive T cells sorted from blood. The receptors were gathered from a woman aged 45-59 years in good health.

This clonotype was detected a few times. The chain employs TRBV6-2 or TRBV6-3 and TRBJ2-2, with 8 bases lining up with TRBD2. The CDR3 is made up of 17 amino acids. V trimming: 7 bases; J trimming: 6 bases; junction bases outside the gene matches: 16. Germline values: CDR1 MNHEY, CDR2 SVGEGT. The CDR3 DNA follows: TGTGCCAGCATTCTCGAGGCGGGGGGAGACGTCGCCGGGGAGCTGTTTTTT. Its protein is CASILEAGGDVAGELFF.

This clonotype has just a few counts. The CDR3 DNA is TGTGCCAGCAGCCGCGACAGGCAGGCGGACAATGAGCAGTTCTTC. Encoded protein: CASSRDRQADNEQFF. The J gene is TRBJ2-1, the V gene TRBV12-3 or TRBV12-4, with D perhaps TRBD1 (6 bases). The CDR3 length is 15 residues. The ends were cut back, 6 bases at V and 5 bases at J, with 17 bases in the middle.

This clonotype has just a few counts. The genes are TRBV27 and TRBJ1-1; D is unclear. Trimming took 8 bases from V and 2 from J, leaving 18 bases between them. There are 15 residues in the CDR3. Germline CDR1 and CDR2: MNHEY and SMNVEV (reference sequence). In DNA form, the CDR3 reads TGTGCCAGCGGTCCGGGAGGGAGGTTAAACACTGAAGCTTTCTTT. It encodes CASGPGGRLNTEAFF.

Only a few counts were recorded for this clonotype. The chain recombines TRBV20-1 with TRBJ2-7, with 8 bases that match TRBD2. Losses at the gene ends were 5 bases for V and 2 bases for J; bases not matched to a gene: 14. CDR1 is DFQATT and CDR2 is SNEGSKA in the germline V gene (reference sequence). The CDR3 loop spans 16 amino acids. CDR3 sequence reads: CSAPPGGIAGPYEQYV. The CDR3 bases are TGCAGTGCTCCCCCCGGGGGGATAGCGGGGCCCTACGAGCAGTACGTC.

The sample holds a few counts of this clonotype. The missing conserved phenylalanine or tryptophan at the end of this CDR3 makes a read error likely. V gene TRBV12-3 or TRBV12-4 combines with J gene TRBJ2-5; D gene unclear. V lost 7 bases, J lost 4 bases, and 10 bases lay in between. The CDR3 length is 12 residues. The CDR3 DNA is TGTGCCAGCACCACCCAGAGAGAGACCCAGTACATC. Its translation: CASTTQRETQYI.

This clonotype was recorded a few times. V gene TRBV30 combines with J gene TRBJ2-2; D is uncertain. The CDR3 is 14 amino acids. Between the trimmed V and J ends, which lost 3 bases and 2 bases, there was a span of 10 bases. The germline V gene has CDR1 GTSNPN and CDR2 SVGIG (reference sequence). The CDR3 is CAWSRRTNTGELFF. CDR3 DNA: TGTGCCTGGAGCCGCAGGACCAACACCGGGGAGCTGTTTTTT.

This clonotype occurred a few times. This rearrangement joins TRBV20-1 to TRBJ2-1; 16 bases line up with TRBD2. Germline CDR1 reads DFQATT; CDR2 reads SNEGSKA (reference sequence). Unmatched junction bases numbered 8, after V lost 0 bases and J lost 6 bases. This CDR3 contains 18 residues. The CDR3 here is CSAREPGLAGGPSNEQFF. The CDR3 DNA follows: TGCAGTGCTAGAGAGCCGGGACTAGCGGGAGGGCCCTCCAATGAGCAGTTCTTC.

The rearrangement joins TRBV30 to TRBJ2-2; TRBD2 matches 7 bases. This CDR3 region has 14 residues. Germline V lookup: CDR1 GTSNPN, CDR2 SVGIG (reference sequence). Germline trimming cut 1 base from V and 6 bases from J; bases unmatched to any gene: 5. The CDR3 loop is CAWSDVGGAGELFF. CDR3 bases: TGTGCCTGGAGTGACGTGGGGGGGGCCGGGGAGCTGTTTTTT.

This clonotype has a handful of counts. The chain recombines TRBV6-2 or TRBV6-3 with TRBJ2-1; 9 bases match TRBD2. Looked up from germline, CDR1 is MNHEY and CDR2 is SVGEGT. Trimming removed 2 bases from V and 7 bases from J; junction bases left unmatched: 6. The CDR3 spans 15 residues. This CDR3 is CASSYRRAGGNEQFF. For the CDR3, the DNA is TGTGCCAGCAGTTACCGGAGGGCGGGAGGGAATGAGCAGTTCTTC.

J is TRBJ1-1 and V is TRBV6-5; 7 nucleotides match TRBD1. The germline CDR1 and CDR2 sequences are MNHEY and SVGAGI. CDR3 length: 12 residues. After removal of 5 bases from V and 9 bases from J, the junction contained 6 bases not matched to a gene. CDR3 sequence: CASSNPGQQAFF. The CDR3 bases are TGTGCCAGCAGTAACCCGGGACAGCAAGCTTTCTTT.

The V call is TRBV19, the J call TRBJ2-5; no firm D call. This CDR3 comprises 13 residues. The V gene's germline CDR1 is LNHDA and CDR2 SQIVND (reference sequence). Between the trimmed V and J ends, which lost 3 bases and 6 bases, there was a span of 11 bases. As DNA, the CDR3 is TGTGCCAGTAGTATTAGTTTTCGGAAGACCCAGTACTTC. Translation: CASSISFRKTQYF.

The chain uses TRBV20-1 and TRBJ1-6; D is ambiguous. Looked up from germline, CDR1 is DFQATT and CDR2 is SNEGSKA (reference sequence). The CDR3 runs to 16 residues. V was trimmed by 3 bases and J by 0 bases, leaving 12 bases between them. The CDR3: CSASVSASSYNSPLHF. In nucleotides, the CDR3 is TGCAGTGCTAGTGTCTCGGCGAGCTCCTATAATTCACCCCTCCACTTT.

This chain links TRBV12-3 or TRBV12-4 with TRBJ1-1; D call uncertain. This CDR3 region has 12 residues. The germline V and J ends were trimmed by 5 bases and 7 bases, with 11 bases remaining between them. The CDR3 reads CASSGRLLEAFF. In DNA, the CDR3 is TGTGCCAGCAGTGGACGGCTCCTTGAAGCTTTCTTT.